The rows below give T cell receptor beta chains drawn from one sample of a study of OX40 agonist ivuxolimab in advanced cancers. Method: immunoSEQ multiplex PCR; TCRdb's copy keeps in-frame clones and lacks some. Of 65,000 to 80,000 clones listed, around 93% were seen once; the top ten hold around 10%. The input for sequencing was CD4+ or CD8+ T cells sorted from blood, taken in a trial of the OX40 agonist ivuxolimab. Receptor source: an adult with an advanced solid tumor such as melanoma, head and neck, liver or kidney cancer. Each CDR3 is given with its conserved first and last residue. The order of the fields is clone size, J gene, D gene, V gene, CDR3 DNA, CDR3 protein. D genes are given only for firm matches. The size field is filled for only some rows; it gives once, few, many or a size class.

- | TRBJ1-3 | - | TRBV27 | TGTGCCAGCAGTCCAGGGACGTGGACTGGAAACACCATATATTTT | CASSPGTWTGNTIYF
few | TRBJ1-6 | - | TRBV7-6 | TGTGCCAGCAGCTTAGAAACAGAAGCCGGGTATTCACCCCTCCACTTT | CASSLETEAGYSPLHF
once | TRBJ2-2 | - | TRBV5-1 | TGCGCCAGCGGAGAAGGAGGTGGAGGGACTTACGGGGAGCTGTTTTTT | CASGEGGGGTYGELFF
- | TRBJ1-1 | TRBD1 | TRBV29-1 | TGCAGCGTTGAAGGAGTGAGGGGACAGCGGAACACTGAAGCTTTCTTT | CSVEGVRGQRNTEAFF
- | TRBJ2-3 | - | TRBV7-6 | TGTGCCAGCAGCTTAGGGTCACCAGATACGCAGTATTTT | CASSLGSPDTQYF
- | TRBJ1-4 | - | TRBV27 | TGTGCCAGCAGCCCGGGGCCATCGGGCGAAAAACTGTTTTTT | CASSPGPSGEKLFF
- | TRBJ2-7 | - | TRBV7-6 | TGTGCCAGCAGCCCCGGAGGCGGATTTTACGAGCAGTACTTC | CASSPGGGFYEQYF
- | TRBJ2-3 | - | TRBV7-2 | TGTGCCAGCAGCGGCAGTGGCGGCGTCTCAGATACGCAGTATTTT | CASSGSGGVSDTQYF
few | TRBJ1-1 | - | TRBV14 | TGTGCCAGCAAGTGGTACACTGAAGCTTTCTTT | CASKWYTEAFF
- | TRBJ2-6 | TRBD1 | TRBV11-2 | TGTGCCAGCAGCTCGGGACAGGGGCCCTCTGGGGCCAACGTCCTGACTTTC | CASSSGQGPSGANVLTF
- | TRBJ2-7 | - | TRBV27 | TGTGCCAGCAGTTTAGGGGGCTCCTACGAGCAGTACTTC | CASSLGGSYEQYF
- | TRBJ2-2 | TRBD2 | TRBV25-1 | TGTGCCACCGCTAGGCTAGCGGGGCCCGGGGAGCTGTTTTTT | CATARLAGPGELFF
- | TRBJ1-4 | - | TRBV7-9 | TGTGCCAGCAGCCTCCCGGCCCACCCCAATGAAAAACTGTTTTTT | CASSLPAHPNEKLFF
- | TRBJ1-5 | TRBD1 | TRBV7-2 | TGTGCCAGCAGCCCTAACTCCGGGACAGAGTTTAATCAGCCCCAGCATTTT | CASSPNSGTEFNQPQHF
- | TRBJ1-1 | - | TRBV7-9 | TGTGCCAGCAGGCCTTGGGGGGCGGACACTGAAGCTTTCTTT | CASRPWGADTEAFF
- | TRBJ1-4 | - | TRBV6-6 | TGTGCCAGCAGTTACCTCAGCGGGGGCGCTAATGAAAAACTGTTTTTT | CASSYLSGGANEKLFF
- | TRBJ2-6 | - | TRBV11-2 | TGTGCCAGCAGACCGAGAGAGGGCCCTCCTGGGGCCAACGTCCTGACTTTC | CASRPREGPPGANVLTF
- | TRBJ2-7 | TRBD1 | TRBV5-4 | TGTGCCAGCAGCCAAACAGGGGCCCGTCCCTACGAGCAGTACTTC | CASSQTGARPYEQYF
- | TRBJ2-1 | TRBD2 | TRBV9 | TGTGCCAGCGCCGCGGGGGGGTCGGCGAGTGAGCAGTTCTTC | CASAAGGSASEQFF
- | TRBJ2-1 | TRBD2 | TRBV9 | TGTGCCAGCAGCGTAGGGAGCGGGGCTTACAATGAGCAGTTCTTC | CASSVGSGAYNEQFF
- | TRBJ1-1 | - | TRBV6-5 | TGTGCCAGCAGAGCAGGACAGCTTAACACTGAAGCTTTCTTT | CASRAGQLNTEAFF
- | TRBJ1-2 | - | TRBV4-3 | TGCGCCAGCAGCCAAGATCGATCAGGAAATGGCTACACCTTC | CASSQDRSGNGYTF
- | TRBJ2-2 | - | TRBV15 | TGTGCCACCTTCGGGGACACCGGGGAGCTGTTTTTT | CATFGDTGELFF
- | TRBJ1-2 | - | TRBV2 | TGTGCCAGCAGTGCTACTCGACGGGGACTTGCGGGGGATGGCTACACCTTC | CASSATRRGLAGDGYTF
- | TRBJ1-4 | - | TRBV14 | TGTGCCAGCAGCCAAGAGCTCGGGGCTAAACTGTTTTTT | CASSQELGAKLFF
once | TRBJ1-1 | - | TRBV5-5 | TGTGCCAGCAGCTCCGAACCCGACAGCCGGGACACTGAAGCTTTCTTT | CASSSEPDSRDTEAFF
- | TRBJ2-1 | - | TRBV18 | TGTGCCAGCTCTCGGGGGGCCTCCTACAATGAGCAGTTCTTC | CASSRGASYNEQFF
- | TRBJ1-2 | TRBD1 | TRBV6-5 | TGTGCCACCTGGACAGGGGGCCATGGCTACACCTTC | CATWTGGHGYTF
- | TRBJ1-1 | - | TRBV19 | TGTGCCAGTAGTATAAGAAGATCGGATCCTGCGGACACTGAAGCTTTCTTT | CASSIRRSDPADTEAFF
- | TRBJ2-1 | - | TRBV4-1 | TGCGCCAGCAGCCAAGGGTCGCATGAGCAGTTCTTC | CASSQGSHEQFF
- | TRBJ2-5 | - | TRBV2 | TGTGCCAGCAGTGACCCGGCAATCCAAGAGACCCAGTACTTC | CASSDPAIQETQYF
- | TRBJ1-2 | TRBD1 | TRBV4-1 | TGCGCCAGCAGCCATCCGGGACAGGGTCCTAACTATGGCTACACCTTC | CASSHPGQGPNYGYTF
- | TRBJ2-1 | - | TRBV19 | TGTGCCAGTAGTATGAGTCGTAGCAATGAGCAGTTCTTC | CASSMSRSNEQFF
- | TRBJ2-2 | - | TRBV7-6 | TGTGCCAGCAGCGGCGCGGGGTACACCGGGGAGCTGTTTTTT | CASSGAGYTGELFF
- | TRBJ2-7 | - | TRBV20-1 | TGCAGTGCTAGAGATACCTACGAGCAGTACTTC | CSARDTYEQYF
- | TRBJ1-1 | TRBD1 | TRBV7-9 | TGTGCCAGCAGCTTTCAGGGGGGGAACACTGAAGCTTTCTTT | CASSFQGGNTEAFF
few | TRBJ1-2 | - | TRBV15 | TGTGCCACCAGCAGCCCCCCCCCAGTTAACTATGGCTACACCTTC | CATSSPPPVNYGYTF
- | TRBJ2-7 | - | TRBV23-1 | TGCGCCAGCAGTCAAGCGACGAACTACGAGCAGTACTTC | CASSQATNYEQYF
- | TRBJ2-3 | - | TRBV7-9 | TGTGCCAGCAGCTGGAGTGAGCCTACGCAGTATTTT | CASSWSEPTQYF
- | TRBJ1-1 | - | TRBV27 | TGTGCCAGCAGTTTATCCGGGACATCGAACACTGAAGCTTTCTTT | CASSLSGTSNTEAFF
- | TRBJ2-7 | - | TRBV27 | TGTGCCAGCAGTTTTGGACAGACTAGATACGAGCAGTACTTC | CASSFGQTRYEQYF
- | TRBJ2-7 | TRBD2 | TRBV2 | TGTGCCAGCAGGGGACTAGGGTTCTACGAGCAGTACTTC | CASRGLGFYEQYF
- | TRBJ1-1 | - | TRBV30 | TGTGCCTGGAGTGTACAGGTGAACACTGAAGCTTTCTTT | CAWSVQVNTEAFF
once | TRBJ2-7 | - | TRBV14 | TGTGCCAGCAGCTCATACGAGATGGGGGACCCTCCCTACGAGCAGTACTTC | CASSSYEMGDPPYEQYF